These T cell receptor beta chains were read from a single sample in a study of yellow fever vaccine responses in identical twins. In TCRdb, the RT-PCR reads were re-called with MiXCR into one record per CDR3 protein. The repertoire consists of more than 30,000 distinct CDR3 sequences, with about three fifths occurring once and the leading ten covering roughly 4.3%. This specimen was T cells from blood (PBMCs), unsorted or a sorted subset (not recorded which), taken before or after yellow fever vaccination (not recorded which). The source of these receptors is a woman younger than 35 who received the yellow fever vaccine. Each CDR3 is given with its conserved first and last residue. The D gene is left open where the match is weak. The size field is filled for only some rows; it gives once, few, many or a size class.

d_gene	j_gene	v_gene	abundance	CDR3aa	CDR3nt
TRBD1	TRBJ1-3	TRBV15	-	CATSLGGTGGNTIYF	TGTGCCACCAGCTTAGGGGGCACTGGTGGAAACACCATATATTTT
-	TRBJ2-3	TRBV18	-	CASSPPPTDTQYF	TGTGCCAGCTCACCACCACCCACAGATACGCAGTATTTT
TRBD2	TRBJ2-5	TRBV4-2	few	CASSQDTSGGAGRRETQYF	TGTGCCAGCAGCCAAGATACTAGCGGGGGGGCCGGGAGGAGAGAGACCCAGTACTTC
-	TRBJ2-3	TRBV9	-	CASSAGHSLITDTQYF	TGTGCCAGCAGCGCTGGACACTCCTTAATCACAGATACGCAGTATTTT
TRBD2	TRBJ2-1	TRBV3-1	few	CASSPGTSGRNEQFF	TGTGCCAGCAGCCCTGGGACTAGCGGGAGAAATGAGCAGTTCTTC
-	TRBJ2-3	TRBV11-3	-	CASSYGGDTQYF	TGTGCCAGCAGCTATGGGGGAGATACGCAGTATTTT
TRBD1	TRBJ1-2	TRBV11-3	once	CASSTGTGPYGYTF	TGTGCCAGCAGCACCGGGACAGGGCCCTATGGCTACACCTTC
-	TRBJ1-3	TRBV19	-	CASSGQSGNTIYF	TGTGCCAGTTCCGGACAGAGTGGAAACACCATATATTTT
-	TRBJ2-3	TRBV24-1	-	CATGSPFSDTQYF	TGTGCCACCGGAAGCCCATTCTCAGATACGCAGTATTTT
-	TRBJ2-1	TRBV7-9	-	CASSWSSYNEQFF	TGTGCCAGCAGCTGGAGCTCCTACAATGAGCAGTTCTTC
TRBD2	TRBJ2-1	TRBV2	once	CASRLSGGANEQFF	TGTGCCAGCAGGTTGTCGGGGGGGGCCAATGAGCAGTTCTTC
-	TRBJ2-7	TRBV11-3	-	CASSLGQIYEQYF	TGTGCCAGCAGCTTAGGACAGATCTACGAGCAGTACTTC
-	TRBJ1-4	TRBV2	few	CASKGTEEKLFF	TGTGCCAGCAAAGGGACGGAGGAAAAACTGTTTTTT
-	TRBJ2-5	TRBV6-5	-	CASSYSGEGAETQYF	TGTGCCAGCAGTTACTCGGGGGAGGGGGCGGAGACCCAGTACTTC
-	TRBJ2-7	TRBV4-2	once	CASSQGGAPYEQYF	TGTGCCAGCAGCCAAGGTGGGGCCCCCTACGAGCAGTACTTC
-	TRBJ1-1	TRBV18	-	CASSPSTARINTEAFF	TGTGCCAGCTCACCTTCGACAGCGCGGATCAACACTGAAGCTTTCTTT
TRBD2	TRBJ2-2	TRBV19	-	CASSIMRGDGELFF	TGTGCCAGTAGTATAATGCGGGGGGACGGGGAGCTGTTTTTT
-	TRBJ1-4	TRBV5-1	once	CASRGPNEKLFF	TGCGCCAGCAGAGGGCCCAACGAAAAACTGTTTTTT
-	TRBJ2-5	TRBV20-1	-	CSAHRVRTETQYF	TGCAGTGCTCACAGGGTTCGGACAGAGACCCAGTACTTC
TRBD1	TRBJ2-7	TRBV7-1	-	CASSSTGDEQYF	TGTGCCAGCAGCTCCACAGGGGACGAGCAGTACTTC
TRBD2	TRBJ2-1	TRBV4-3	-	CASSPGLAGVDEQFF	TGCGCCAGCAGCCCGGGACTAGCGGGAGTGGATGAGCAGTTCTTC
-	TRBJ1-2	TRBV18	-	CASSTGANYGYTF	TGTGCCAGCTCAACCGGAGCTAACTATGGCTACACCTTC
TRBD1	TRBJ1-6	TRBV11-2	-	CASSLGQGSSPLHF	TGTGCCAGCAGCCTAGGACAGGGGAGTTCACCCCTCCACTTT
-	TRBJ2-7	TRBV6-1	-	CASRENYEQYF	TGTGCCAGCAGAGAAAACTACGAGCAGTACTTC
-	TRBJ1-5	TRBV2	few	CASSDRVSFQPQHF	TGTGCCAGCAGTGACAGGGTTAGCTTTCAGCCCCAGCATTTT
-	TRBJ1-2	TRBV29-1	-	CSVVKVGLGYTF	TGCAGCGTGGTCAAAGTGGGGCTTGGCTACACCTTC
-	TRBJ1-6	TRBV16	-	CASSIGSSYNSPLHF	TGTGCCAGCAGCATCGGGAGCTCCTATAATTCACCCCTCCACTTT
-	TRBJ1-1	TRBV5-1	-	CASSTPYGATEAFF	TGCGCCAGCAGCACCCCTTATGGGGCTACTGAAGCTTTCTTT
-	TRBJ2-1	TRBV11-3	few	CASSLVSVSPNEQFF	TGTGCCAGCAGCTTAGTTAGTGTTTCCCCCAATGAGCAGTTCTTC
TRBD1	TRBJ2-3	TRBV29-1	-	CSVYPGQGTDTQYF	TGCAGCGTTTATCCGGGACAGGGGACAGATACGCAGTATTTT
-	TRBJ2-2	TRBV9	-	CASSAFWSGSTGELFF	TGTGCCAGCAGCGCCTTTTGGTCTGGGTCGACCGGGGAGCTGTTTTTT
-	TRBJ2-3	TRBV27	-	CASMQANTQYF	TGTGCCAGCATGCAGGCAAATACGCAGTATTTT
-	TRBJ1-6	TRBV10-3	-	CAISESMLRTADNSPLHF	TGTGCCATCAGTGAGTCGATGCTCAGGACGGCCGATAATTCACCCCTCCACTTT
-	TRBJ2-7	TRBV14	-	CASSQGYEQYF	TGTGCCAGCAGCCAGGGGTACGAGCAGTACTTC
TRBD1	TRBJ1-5	TRBV24-1	-	CATTNGTGVYQPQHF	TGTGCCACCACCAACGGGACAGGGGTCTATCAGCCCCAGCATTTT
TRBD1	TRBJ2-1	TRBV12-3/TRBV12-4	-	CASKGTVEQFF	TGTGCCAGCAAAGGGACAGTAGAGCAGTTCTTC
-	TRBJ1-4	TRBV18	few	CASSRGGEKLFF	TGTGCCAGCTCACGGGGAGGGGAAAAACTGTTTTTT
TRBD2	TRBJ2-1	TRBV2	-	CASSGLAVYNEQFF	TGTGCCAGCAGTGGGCTAGCGGTCTACAATGAGCAGTTCTTC
TRBD1	TRBJ2-1	TRBV12-3/TRBV12-4	few	CASSWGTGLGNEQFF	TGTGCCAGCAGTTGGGGGACAGGGTTGGGAAATGAGCAGTTCTTC
TRBD1	TRBJ2-1	TRBV29-1	-	CSIIRGQYNEQFF	TGCAGCATCATCCGGGGACAGTACAATGAGCAGTTCTTC
-	TRBJ1-1	TRBV12-3/TRBV12-4	few	CASSLLRWNTEAFF	TGTGCCAGCAGTTTACTCCGGTGGAACACTGAAGCTTTCTTT
-	TRBJ1-4	TRBV25-1	-	CATSPGGVEKLFF	TGTGCCACCTCCCCGGGAGGGGTTGAAAAACTGTTTTTT
-	TRBJ2-4	TRBV7-9	-	CASSSTGPQNIQYF	TGTGCCAGCAGCTCCACAGGGCCGCAAAACATTCAGTACTTC
-	TRBJ2-7	TRBV3-1	-	CASTQASSYEQYF	TGTGCCAGCACCCAGGCGAGCTCCTACGAGCAGTACTTC